This T cell receptor beta chain was captured in a study of T cell responses to AZD1222 COVID-19 vaccine. Some clones are missing from TCRdb's copy, which holds only in-frame ones; the method was immunoSEQ multiplex PCR. Seen here are tens of thousands of clones, approximately 90% observed once, and the top ten hold about a fifth. Between the trimmed V and J ends, which lost 4 bases and 13 bases, there was a span of 14 bases. Germline V lookup: CDR1 SGHRS, CDR2 YFSETQ. The CDR3 sequence is 12 residues long. This specimen was peripheral blood, taken on day 0 of AZD1222 vaccination. The clonotype comes from an adult in good health. The J gene is TRBJ1-4, the V gene TRBV5-1; D is uncertain. Here the CDR3 reads CASSTDGGGLFF. The CDR3 nucleotides are TGCGCCAGCAGCACCGACGGTGGTGGACTGTTTTTT. Filled out from reference TRBV5-1 and TRBJ1-4, the complete variable domain reads KAGVTQTPRYLIKTRGQQVTLSCSPISGHRSVSWYQQTPGQGLQFLFEYFSETQRNKGNFPGRFSGRQFSNSRSEMNVSTLELGDSALYLCASSTDGGGLFFGSGTQLSVL.